This T cell receptor beta chain was identified during a study of blood T cell repertoires in COVID-19. Study as a whole: Samples taken during acute and convalescent COVID-19 were collected in the United States, Italy and Spain. Sources were T cells, B-cell-depleted T cells, or PBMCs; the material itself was cDNA or gDNA.

Per the authors' pipeline: Nucleated cell number was recorded as an estimate derived from reference gene primer amplification. Using immunoSEQ multiplex PCR, the repertoire was profiled, and TCRdb retains in-frame clones only, with some absent. V, J and clone size were drawn from that table, and D and trimming were deduced from the DNA. The table includes under 60,000 clones, less than 85% detected once. V lost 6 bases, J lost 3 bases, and 1 base stayed unmatched. The CDR3 covers 14 residues. CDR1 and CDR2 from the germline V gene are LGHNA and YNFKEQ. The TCR sequence derives from a human donor in a cohort sampled during active COVID-19. The specimen sequenced was peripheral blood. The chain couples TRBV4-2 to TRBJ2-2; TRBD2 matches at 10 bases. DNA for the CDR3: TGTGCCAGCAGTGGGACTAGCGACACCGGGGAGCTGTTTTTT. It yields the protein CASSGTSDTGELFF.